This T cell receptor (beta chain) was documented in a study of T cells after yellow fever vaccination. Study-wide background: Where fractions had low cell numbers, libraries were prepared from them with the SMART-Seq v4 Ultra Low Input RNA kit. Study outcomes and limitations: The bulk population could contribute abundant contaminating clonotypes to FACS-sorted repertoires.

CDR3 size: 13 residues. The V end lost 1 base, the J end lost 4 bases, and 7 bases lay between the germline ends. Per germline, CDR1 KGHSY and CDR2 FQNENV. UMIs were added to TCR cDNA along with a universal primer site when it was made by 5'RACE template switching. TCRdb independently ran MiXCR on the 5' RACE reads; one entry per CDR3 protein. The data show 300,000 to 350,000 distinct CDR3 sequences, 3.5% to 4.5% seen once. This clonotype was seen many times. The antigen is undetermined. This chain connects TRBV16 to TRBJ1-2; TRBD1 is a possible D gene (5 bases). The TCR comes from a man younger than 30 who received the YFV17D yellow fever vaccine. The sequences come from PBMCs, collected 15 days after the yellow fever booster vaccination. The CDR3 protein is CASSQLQVYGYTF. As DNA, the CDR3 is TGTGCCAGCAGCCAATTACAGGTCTATGGCTACACCTTC.